These 3 T cell receptor beta chains originate from one sample sequenced in a study of T cell responses to AZD1222 COVID-19 vaccine. The protocol was immunoSEQ multiplex PCR, while the TCRdb copy is restricted to in-frame clones and leaves out a portion. The sample holds tens of thousands of clones, around 90% seen once. This material consisted of peripheral blood, taken 28 days after the second AZD1222 dose. Source of these receptors: an adult who received the AZD1222 COVID-19 vaccine.

The V and J genes are TRBV11-3 and TRBJ2-1; D unclear. V was cut by 5 bases and J by 4 bases, with 9 bases left in between. This CDR3 is 13 amino acids long. Germline V gives CDR1 SGHNT, CDR2 YENEEA. The CDR3 sequence is CASSQDKYNEQFF. As DNA, the CDR3 is TGTGCCAGCAGCCAAGACAAGTACAATGAGCAGTTCTTC.

The genes are TRBV21-1 and TRBJ2-7. TRBV21-1 is a pseudogene segment. The CDR3 is 16 amino acids. CDR3 amino acids: CASSNVPAKDSYEQYF. The CDR3 DNA sequence: TGTGCCAGCAGCAATGTGCCAGCTAAAGACTCCTACGAGCAGTACTTC.

The rearrangement joins TRBV9 to TRBJ2-1; TRBD2 matches at 9 bases. The CDR3 length is 15 residues. Germline CDR1 and CDR2: SGDLS and YYNGEE. V shed 0 bases and J 8 bases; nucleotides not matched to a gene: 6. The CDR3 nucleotides read TGTGCCAGCAGCGTAGATCTCCTAGCGGGACATGAGCAGTTCTTC. The encoded protein is CASSVDLLAGHEQFF.